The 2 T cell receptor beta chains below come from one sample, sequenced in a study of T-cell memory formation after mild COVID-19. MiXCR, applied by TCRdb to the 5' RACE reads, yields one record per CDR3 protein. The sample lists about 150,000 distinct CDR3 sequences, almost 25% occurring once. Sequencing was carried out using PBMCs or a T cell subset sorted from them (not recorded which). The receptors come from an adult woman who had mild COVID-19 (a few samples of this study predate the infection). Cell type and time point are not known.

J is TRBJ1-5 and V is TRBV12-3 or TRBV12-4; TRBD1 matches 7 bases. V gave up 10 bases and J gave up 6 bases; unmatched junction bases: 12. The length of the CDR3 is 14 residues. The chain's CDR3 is CATSATGWPQPQHF. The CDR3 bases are TGTGCCACATCCGCGACAGGGTGGCCTCAGCCCCAGCATTTT.

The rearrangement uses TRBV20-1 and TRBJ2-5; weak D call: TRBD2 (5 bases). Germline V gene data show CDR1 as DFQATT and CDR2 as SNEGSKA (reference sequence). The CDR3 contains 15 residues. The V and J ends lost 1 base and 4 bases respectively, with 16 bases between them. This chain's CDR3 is CSARAQDFKGETQYF. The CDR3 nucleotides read TGCAGTGCTAGAGCCCAGGACTTTAAGGGAGAGACCCAGTACTTC.